The 2 T cell receptor beta chains below were found in one sample sequenced in a study of blood T cell repertoires in COVID-19. The table came from immunoSEQ multiplex PCR; TCRdb's copy has only in-frame clones and leaves some out. Seen here are roughly 420,000 clones, roughly 90% observed once, and the top ten hold approximately 1%. The source material was PBMCs or T cells enriched from blood (not recorded which). The receptors here all came from a woman in her twenties or thirties with acute COVID-19.

The chain couples TRBV7-2 to TRBJ1-2; 7 bases are shared with TRBD1. The CDR3 sequence is 17 residues long. Looked up from germline, CDR1 is SGHTA and CDR2 is FQGNSA. The V gene end was trimmed by 5 bases and the J gene end by 7 bases; junction bases not matched to a gene: 19. CDR3 region: CASSPSDRAGSTGGYTF. The CDR3 nucleotides are TGTGCCAGCAGCCCCAGCGACAGGGCTGGGTCTACGGGTGGCTACACCTTC.

The rearrangement uses TRBV13 and TRBJ2-5, with D possibly TRBD1 on 5 matching bases. Germline V gives CDR1 PRHDT, CDR2 FYEKMQ (reference sequence). Trimming stripped 2 bases from V and 1 base from J, with 11 bases between. This CDR3 is 15 amino acids long. The CDR3 nucleotides are TGTGCCAGCAGCTTAACGGCAGGGTTCCAAGAGACCCAGTACTTC. As protein: CASSLTAGFQETQYF.